Following are 21 T cell receptor beta chains from one sample sequenced in a study of shared clonotypes between healthy human individuals. Here immunoSEQ multiplex PCR was the method, and the copy in TCRdb shows in-frame clones only, minus some. The sample lists 400,000 to 500,000 clones, roughly 85% seen once, with approximately 12% in the top ten. The specimen was PBMCs. The receptor set was obtained from a middle-aged woman in good health. Some clones in this sample may be carry-over from other donors' samples.

Notes on this clone: Distinct nucleotide sequences in the sample also encode this CDR3. The genes are TRBV28 and TRBJ2-7; D is perhaps TRBD2 (6 bases). Trimming removed 1 base at V and 1 base at J, with 8 bases between. Germline V CDR1 and CDR2: MDHEN, SYDVKM. This CDR3 spans 14 amino acids. The CDR3 spells CASSLLGGSYEQYF. The DNA of the CDR3 is TGTGCCAGCAGTTTATTGGGGGGTTCCTACGAGCAGTACTTC.

The chain joins TRBV7-3 to TRBJ2-1; D is undetermined. The CDR3 covers 14 residues. The V end lost 1 base, the J end lost 4 bases, and 8 bases lay between the germline ends. From germline, CDR1 is SGHTA and CDR2 FQGTGA. The CDR3 region is CASSLIGQYNEQFF. The CDR3 DNA reads as TGTGCCAGCAGCTTAATTGGCCAGTACAATGAGCAGTTCTTC.

This chain uses TRBV28 with TRBJ2-2, with a possible D match to TRBD1 (6 bases). The length of the CDR3 is 15 residues. Germline CDR1 MDHEN, CDR2 SYDVKM. Trimming left V 7 bases short and J 3 bases short, with 15 bases between. The CDR3 is CASISPAGDTGELFF. The CDR3 region has the DNA TGTGCCAGCATTTCCCCGGCAGGGGACACCGGGGAGCTGTTTTTT. The variable domain in full, completed from reference TRBV28 and TRBJ2-2, reads DVKVTQSSRYLVKRTGEKVFLECVQDMDHENMFWYRQDPGLGLRLIYFSYDVKMKEKGDIPEGYSVSREKKERFSLILESASTNQTSMYLCASISPAGDTGELFFGEGSRLTVL.

The V gene is TRBV5-8, the J gene TRBJ2-1; either TRBD1 or TRBD2 may supply D (5 bases each). The CDR3 sequence is 14 residues long. Germline CDR1 is SGHTS and CDR2 is YDEGEE. Trimming took 4 bases from V and 0 from J, leaving 8 bases between them. CDR3 sequence reads: CASSERGSYNEQFF. CDR3 sequence (DNA): TGTGCCAGCAGCGAGAGGGGCTCCTACAATGAGCAGTTCTTC.

The chain joins TRBV19 to TRBJ2-3, with TRBD1 matching over 7 bases. The CDR3 sequence is 15 residues long. The trim removed 5 bases at V and 3 bases at J, leaving 8 bases unmatched. Germline CDR1 is LNHDA and CDR2 is SQIVND (reference sequence). The CDR3 sequence is CASSLMTGSTDTQYF. The CDR3, as DNA: TGTGCCAGTAGTCTCATGACAGGGTCTACAGATACGCAGTATTTT.

For this clone: Sequence at one end of the junction differs from germline and may be a read error. The chain employs TRBV7-2 and TRBJ2-7; 9 bases agree with TRBD1. This CDR3 comprises 14 residues. Germline loops: CDR1 SGHTA, CDR2 FQGNSA. CDR3 loop: CASSLSPEGTGTLF. The CDR3 DNA reads TGTGCCAGCAGCTTATCCCCGGAGGGGACAGGGACTTTGTTC.

This clone was recorded only once. The chain carries TRBV6-6 and TRBJ1-4, with D maybe TRBD1 (5 bases). The V end lost 2 bases, the J end lost 8 bases, and 15 bases lay between the germline ends. This CDR3 region has 15 residues. CDR1 is MNHNY and CDR2 is SVGAGI in the germline V gene (reference sequence). The CDR3 coding sequence is TGTGCCAGCAGTTACGTGGGCGAAAGGGACGAAAAACTGTTTTTT. Protein: CASSYVGERDEKLFF.

The chain couples TRBV7-9 to TRBJ2-5, with D possibly being TRBD2 (6 bases). The CDR3 covers 14 residues. V was cut by 3 bases and J by 2 bases, with 10 bases left in between. Per the germline V gene, CDR1 is SEHNR and CDR2 is FQNEAQ (reference sequence). The CDR3 DNA is TGTGCCAGCAGCTTGGCGGGATCTCAAGAGACCCAGTACTTC. As protein: CASSLAGSQETQYF.

The V call is TRBV7-7, the J call TRBJ2-3, with 7 bases fitting TRBD2. Germline trimming cut 3 bases from V and 0 bases from J; bases unmatched to any gene: 3. Germline V gene data show CDR1 as SSHAT and CDR2 as FNYEAQ (reference sequence). The CDR3 loop spans 15 amino acids. The CDR3 DNA is TGTGCCAGCAGCTTGGGGGAGGGGAGCACAGATACGCAGTATTTT. Residues: CASSLGEGSTDTQYF.

This chain connects TRBV29-1 to TRBJ1-1; 8 bases fit TRBD1. The CDR3 runs to 13 residues. Trimming took 4 bases from V and 7 from J; bases not matched to a gene: 8. Germline V gene lookup returns CDR1 SQVTM and CDR2 ANQGSEA. The CDR3 DNA sequence: TGCAGCGTTGTGGCAGGGGGCGCGGGTGAAGCTTTCTTT. Encoded protein: CSVVAGGAGEAFF.

This clone was detected a few times. The V call is TRBV19, the J call TRBJ2-1; tentatively, D is TRBD2 (5 bases). The CDR3 has 18 amino acids. From germline, CDR1 is LNHDA and CDR2 SQIVND (reference sequence). V was pared by 5 bases and J by 0 bases, with 20 bases between. CDR3 bases: TGTGCCAGTAGTTCCCTTGGAGGTAGCGTGAGCTCCTACAATGAGCAGTTCTTC. Translation gives CASSSLGGSVSSYNEQFF. Complete variable domain (other parts from reference TRBV19 and TRBJ2-1): DGGITQSPKYLFRKEGQNVTLSCEQNLNHDAMYWYRQDPGQGLRLIYYSQIVNDFQKGDIAEGYSVSREKKESFPLTVTSAQKNPTAFYLCASSSLGGSVSSYNEQFFGPGTRLTVL.

The chain recombines TRBV2 with TRBJ2-5; the D gene could be TRBD1 or TRBD2 (5 bases each). Trimming removed 6 bases at V and 4 bases at J, with 18 bases between. The CDR3 contains 15 residues. Germline V gene sequence: CDR1 SNHLY, CDR2 FYNNEI. CDR3 DNA: TGTGCCAGCAGCCCGAATCCGATTGGGGGAGAGACCCAGTACTTC. It yields the protein CASSPNPIGGETQYF. The variable domain in full, with the rest retrieved from reference TRBV2 and TRBJ2-5, is EPEVTQTPSHQVTQMGQEVILRCVPISNHLYFYWYRQILGQKVEFLVSFYNNEISEKSEIFDDQFSVERPDGSNFTLKIRSTKLEDSAMYFCASSPNPIGGETQYFGPGTRLLVL.

A note on this clone: The sample holds other DNA sequences that translate to the same CDR3. V usage is TRBV5-1 and J usage is TRBJ2-3, with D possibly matching TRBD1 (6 bases). Germline lookup yields CDR1 SGHRS and CDR2 YFSETQ. Trimming took off 4 bases at V and 3 bases at J, with 12 bases between the two ends. The CDR3 consists of 14 residues. The CDR3 loop is CASSPGQNTDTQYF. The CDR3 DNA reads TGCGCCAGCAGCCCCGGACAGAATACAGATACGCAGTATTTT.

This clone was seen repeatedly, ten times or more. The chain links TRBV6-4 to TRBJ1-6; D uncertain. Germline CDR1 and CDR2: MRHNA and SNTAGT. V was trimmed by 2 bases and J by 5 bases, leaving 4 bases between them. There are 13 residues in the CDR3. The CDR3 is CASSDRDNSPLHF. As DNA, the CDR3 is TGTGCCAGCAGTGACAGGGATAATTCACCCCTCCACTTT.

The chain employs TRBV7-6 and TRBJ2-1, with D possibly matching TRBD2 (5 bases). Trimming removed 4 bases at V and 5 bases at J, with 9 bases between. Germline CDR1 and CDR2: SGHVS and FNYEAQ. The CDR3 length is 13 residues. CDR3 nucleotide sequence: TGTGCCAGCAGCTCGACTACCCACAATGAGCAGTTCTTC. This sequence encodes CASSSTTHNEQFF.

With respect to this clone: At the DNA level, this CDR3 is encoded by other sequences in the same sample as well. V usage is TRBV2 and J usage is TRBJ2-7; D ambiguous. Deletions cut 2 bases from V and 7 bases from J, with 12 bases between. The CDR3 sequence is 13 residues long. Germline V gives CDR1 SNHLY, CDR2 FYNNEI. The CDR3 DNA follows: TGTGCCAGCAGTGAACTCAGGTCTGAGGAGCAGTACTTC. Translating it yields CASSELRSEEQYF.

The chain uses TRBV7-9 and TRBJ2-5, with 9 bases aligning to TRBD2. V lost 1 base, J lost 4 bases, and 13 bases stayed unmatched. The CDR3 is 18 amino acids. Germline V gene data show CDR1 as SEHNR and CDR2 as FQNEAQ (reference sequence). The CDR3 bases are TGTGCCAGCAGCTTAGGGGTTAGCGGGAGCACATCTGGAGAGACCCAGTACTTC. Protein product: CASSLGVSGSTSGETQYF.

The chain has TRBV6-5 and TRBJ2-3; maybe TRBD2 (6 bases). Trimming removed 6 bases from V and 4 bases from J, with 17 bases in between. The germline gives CDR1 MNHEY, CDR2 SVGAGI. The CDR3 spans 15 residues. CDR3 sequence reads: CASSRAEGGADTQYF. In nucleotides, the CDR3 is TGTGCCAGCAGCAGGGCGGAGGGTGGAGCAGATACGCAGTATTTT.

This clone was detected a few times. Other DNA variants within this sample encode the same CDR3. The rearrangement joins TRBV27 to TRBJ2-7, with 10 positions matching TRBD1. Looked up from germline, CDR1 is MNHEY and CDR2 is SMNVEV (reference sequence). V shed 2 bases and J 6 bases; nucleotides not matched to a gene: 7. The CDR3 extends over 15 amino acids. The CDR3 sequence: CASSLGGGQGFEQYF. CDR3 coding DNA: TGTGCCAGCAGTTTAGGGGGGGGACAGGGGTTCGAGCAGTACTTC.

In regard to this clone: The same CDR3 is also encoded by other DNA sequences in this sample. This chain joins TRBV7-9 and TRBJ2-3; D is undetermined. Germline values: CDR1 SEHNR, CDR2 FQNEAQ (reference sequence). The V and J ends lost 5 bases and 3 bases respectively, with 6 bases between them. This CDR3 is built from 12 residues. In DNA, the CDR3 is TGTGCCAGCAGCCTAGGAACAGATACGCAGTATTTT. Protein sequence: CASSLGTDTQYF.

This clone was observed once. The V gene is TRBV7-2, the J gene TRBJ2-5; D gene unclear. Looked up from germline, CDR1 is SGHTA and CDR2 is FQGNSA. V was shortened by 5 bases and J by 2 bases, with 12 bases between the two germline ends. CDR3 length: 14 amino acids. CDR3 sequence (DNA): TGTGCCAGCAGCCACCGACCCCTACAAGAGACCCAGTACTTC. This codes for CASSHRPLQETQYF.